This entry concerns a single TCR beta chain. The sample comes from a study of blood T cell repertoires in COVID-19. The authors' processing: Amplification of reference gene primers provided the estimated nucleated cell counts. The repertoire was sequenced with immunoSEQ multiplex PCR; TCRdb's copy has only in-frame clones and lacks some. V, J and clone size are those of that table, while D and trimming were read from the DNA. The table shows approximately 290,000 clones, with about nine tenths occurring only once. The specimen sequenced was peripheral blood. This clonotype was sampled from a woman aged 55 to 70 with acute or convalescent COVID-19.

The CDR3 reads CASSYSTGSGANVLTF. CDR3 in DNA: TGTGCCAGCAGTTACTCGACGGGGTCTGGGGCCAACGTCCTGACTTTC. The rearrangement uses TRBV6-5 and TRBJ2-6; possible D gene TRBD2, 5 bases. Trimming shortened V by 0 bases and J by 1 base, and 7 bases separated the two germline ends. The length of the CDR3 is 16 residues. The germline V gene has CDR1 MNHEY and CDR2 SVGAGI.